The 6 T cell receptor beta chains reported below all come from one sample, sequenced in a study of blood T cell repertoires in COVID-19. Using immunoSEQ multiplex PCR, the repertoire was profiled, and TCRdb retains in-frame clones only, with some absent. In the table there are 200,000 to 250,000 clones, 85% of which are singletons. The sample comprised peripheral blood. These receptors were obtained from a woman in her 70s with COVID-19, enrolled during active disease.

The genes are TRBV6-2 or TRBV6-3 and TRBJ2-1; TRBD2 matches 13 bases. Germline assignment: CDR1 MNHEY and CDR2 SVGEGT. The junction had 6 bases not matched to a gene; V was cut back by 4 bases and J by 0 bases. CDR3 length: 18 residues. This CDR3 reads CASSSGTSGDASYNEQFF. The CDR3 DNA sequence: TGTGCCAGCAGTTCCGGGACTAGCGGGGACGCCTCCTACAATGAGCAGTTCTTC.

The chain is built from TRBV3-1 (or the pseudogene TRBV3-2) and TRBJ2-3; 7 nucleotides align to TRBD2. The germline CDR1 and CDR2 sequences are LGHDT and YNNKEL (reference sequence). V dropped 1 base and J dropped 1; count of bases not matched to a gene: 5. The CDR3 consists of 16 residues. The CDR3 spells CASSQAGSGGTDTQYF. The CDR3 DNA sequence: TGTGCCAGCAGCCAAGCGGGCAGCGGGGGCACAGATACGCAGTATTTT.

The V and J genes are TRBV5-6 and TRBJ1-5; 8 bases map to TRBD1. The CDR3 is made up of 13 amino acids. Per the germline V gene, CDR1 is SGHDT and CDR2 is YYEEEE. The ends lost 4 bases at V and 7 bases at J; junction bases unmatched: 4. The CDR3 region is CASSTQGAQPQHF. The CDR3 region has the DNA TGTGCCAGCAGCACTCAGGGGGCCCAGCCCCAGCATTTT.

V usage is TRBV2 and J usage is TRBJ1-5; D is undetermined. The germline V gene encodes CDR1 SNHLY and CDR2 FYNNEI. Deletions cut 1 base from V and 3 bases from J, with 7 bases between. The CDR3 sequence is 14 residues long. CDR3 sequence reads: CASSEGAANQPQHF. The CDR3 DNA reads as TGTGCCAGCAGTGAAGGGGCAGCCAATCAGCCCCAGCATTTT.

The genes are TRBV19 and TRBJ1-1, with TRBD1 matching 8 bases. J was trimmed by 0 bases and V by 4 bases; bases with no gene match: 7. The germline gives CDR1 LNHDA, CDR2 SQIVND (reference sequence). The CDR3 loop spans 16 amino acids. The CDR3 DNA is TGTGCCAGTAGTACCTCAGGGGGCCAGATGAACACTGAAGCTTTCTTT. Amino acid sequence: CASSTSGGQMNTEAFF.

CDR3 DNA sequence: TGCGCCAGCAGCCAAGGACGGGGGGCTAGCACAGATACGCAGTATTTT. It translates to CASSQGRGASTDTQYF. The J gene is TRBJ2-3, the V gene TRBV4-1, with D maybe TRBD2 (7 bases). V was cut by 1 base and J by 0 bases, with 11 bases left in between. Germline CDR1 MGHRA, CDR2 YSYEKL. The CDR3 has 16 residues.